The T cell receptor (beta chain) under discussion was sequenced for a study of blood T cell repertoires in COVID-19. Across the study: Donors in the United States, Italy and Spain gave samples during acute or convalescent COVID-19. Sources were T cells, B-cell-depleted T cells, or PBMCs; the material itself was cDNA or gDNA.

As originally analysed: The authors estimated nucleated cell counts from reference gene primer amplification. The table came from immunoSEQ multiplex PCR; TCRdb's copy has only in-frame clones and leaves some out. From that table come the V and J calls and clone size; the DNA was used to work out D and trimming. The sample carries over 250,000 clones, roughly 77% recorded once. V was clipped by 0 bases and J by 2 bases, with 13 bases between them. From germline, CDR1 is SGHAT and CDR2 FQNNGV. There are 16 residues in the CDR3. Sequenced sample: peripheral blood. The clonotype originates from a woman older than 75 with acute or convalescent COVID-19. This chain links TRBV11-2 with TRBJ1-1, with D uncertain. The CDR3 spells CASSLDRKILNTEAFF. For the CDR3, the DNA is TGTGCCAGCAGCTTAGACAGGAAGATCCTTAACACTGAAGCTTTCTTT.